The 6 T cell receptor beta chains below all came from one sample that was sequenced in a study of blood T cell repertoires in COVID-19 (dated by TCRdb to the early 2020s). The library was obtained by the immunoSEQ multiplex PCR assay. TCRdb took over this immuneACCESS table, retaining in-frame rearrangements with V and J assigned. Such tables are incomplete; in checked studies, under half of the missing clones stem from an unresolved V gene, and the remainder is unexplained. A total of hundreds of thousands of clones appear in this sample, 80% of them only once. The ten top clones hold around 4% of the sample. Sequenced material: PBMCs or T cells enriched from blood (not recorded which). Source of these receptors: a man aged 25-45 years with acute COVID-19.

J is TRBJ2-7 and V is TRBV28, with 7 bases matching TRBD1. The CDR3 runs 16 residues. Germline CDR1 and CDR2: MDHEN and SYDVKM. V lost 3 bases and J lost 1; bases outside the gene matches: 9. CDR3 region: CASSLPGTVGSYEQYF. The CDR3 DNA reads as TGTGCCAGCAGTTTGCCCGGGACAGTGGGTTCCTACGAGCAGTACTTC.

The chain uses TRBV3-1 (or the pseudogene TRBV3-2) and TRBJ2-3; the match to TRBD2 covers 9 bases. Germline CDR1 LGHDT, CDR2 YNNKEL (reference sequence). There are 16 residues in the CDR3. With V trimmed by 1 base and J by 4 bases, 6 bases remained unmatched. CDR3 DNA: TGTGCCAGCAGCCAAGGTCTGCGGGGGGGCCCAGATACGCAGTATTTT. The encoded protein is CASSQGLRGGPDTQYF.

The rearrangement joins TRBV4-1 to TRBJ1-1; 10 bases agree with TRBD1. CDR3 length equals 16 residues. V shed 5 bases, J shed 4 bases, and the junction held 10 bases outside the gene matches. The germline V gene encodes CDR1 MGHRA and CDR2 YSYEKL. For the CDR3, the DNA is TGCGCCAGCAGCGCGACAGGGGGCCTCCAGTCCACTGAAGCTTTCTTT. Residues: CASSATGGLQSTEAFF.

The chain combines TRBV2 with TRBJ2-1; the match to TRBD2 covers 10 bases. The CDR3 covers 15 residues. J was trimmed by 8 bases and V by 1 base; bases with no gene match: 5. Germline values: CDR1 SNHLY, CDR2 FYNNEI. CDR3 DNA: TGTGCCAGCAGTGAAGAGGTAGCGGGGGGCGATGAGCAGTTCTTC. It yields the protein CASSEEVAGGDEQFF.

CDR3 in amino acids: CASSRGEETQYF. DNA of the CDR3: TGTGCCAGCAGTCGGGGAGAAGAGACCCAGTACTTC. The V gene is TRBV6-5, the J gene TRBJ2-5, with D perhaps matching TRBD2 (5 bases). The CDR3 contains 12 residues. CDR1 is MNHEY and CDR2 is SVGAGI in the germline V gene. V was pared by 5 bases and J by 3 bases, with 7 bases between.

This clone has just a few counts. In nucleotides, the CDR3 is TGTGCCAGCTCACCACCTAATAGCAATCAGCCCCAGCATTTT. It yields the protein CASSPPNSNQPQHF. The chain is built from TRBV18 and TRBJ1-5; D ambiguous. Trimming pared 0 bases from V and 0 bases from J, leaving 3 bases between. The CDR3 covers 14 residues. Germline CDR1 KGHSH, CDR2 LQKENI.